The sequence of this T cell receptor beta chain was determined in a study of cytomegalovirus exposure and HLA in healthy donors. Amplification used 60 Vbeta primers and 13 Jbeta primers. The repertoire was sequenced with immunoSEQ multiplex PCR; TCRdb's copy has only in-frame clones and lacks some. The profile shows 150,000 to 200,000 clones, roughly 70% of them singletons. CDR1 MDHEN and CDR2 SYDVKM come from the germline V gene. There are 12 residues in the CDR3. With 3 bases clipped from V and 6 bases from J, the junction kept 1 base outside the gene matches. This clone came up a few times. The sample taken for sequencing was PBMCs. The V gene is TRBV28, the J gene TRBJ2-7; 8 bases align to TRBD1. The TCR comes from a woman in her 40s in good health and CMV-seropositive. Here the CDR3 reads CASSLDRAEQYF. CDR3 coding DNA: TGTGCCAGCAGTTTGGACAGGGCCGAGCAGTACTTC.